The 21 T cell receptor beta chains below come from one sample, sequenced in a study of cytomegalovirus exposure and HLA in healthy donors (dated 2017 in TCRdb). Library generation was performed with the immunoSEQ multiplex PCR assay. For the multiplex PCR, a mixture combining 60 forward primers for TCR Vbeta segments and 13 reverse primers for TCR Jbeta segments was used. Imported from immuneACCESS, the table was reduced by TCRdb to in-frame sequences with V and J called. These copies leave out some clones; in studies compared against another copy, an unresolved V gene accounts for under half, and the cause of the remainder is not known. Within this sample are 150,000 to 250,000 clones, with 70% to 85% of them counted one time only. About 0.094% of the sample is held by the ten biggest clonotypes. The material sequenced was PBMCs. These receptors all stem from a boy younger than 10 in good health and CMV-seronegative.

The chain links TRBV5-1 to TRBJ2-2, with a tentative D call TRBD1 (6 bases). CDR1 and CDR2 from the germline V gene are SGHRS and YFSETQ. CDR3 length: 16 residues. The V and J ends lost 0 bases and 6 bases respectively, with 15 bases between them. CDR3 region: CASSLVSGTSSGELFF. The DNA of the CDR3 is TGCGCCAGCAGCTTGGTGTCCGGGACATCCTCCGGGGAGCTGTTTTTT.

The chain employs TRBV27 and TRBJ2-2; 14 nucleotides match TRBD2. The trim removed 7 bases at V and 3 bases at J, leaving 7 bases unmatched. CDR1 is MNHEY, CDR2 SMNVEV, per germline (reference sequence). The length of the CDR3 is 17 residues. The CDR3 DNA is TGTGCCAGCACGCGACTAGCGGGGGGGCAAGACACCGGGGAGCTGTTTTTT. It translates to CASTRLAGGQDTGELFF.

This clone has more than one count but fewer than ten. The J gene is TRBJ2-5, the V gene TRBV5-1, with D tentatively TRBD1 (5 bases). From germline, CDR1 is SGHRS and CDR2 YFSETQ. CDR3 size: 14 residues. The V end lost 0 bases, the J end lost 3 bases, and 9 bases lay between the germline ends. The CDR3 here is CASSLGQQKETQYF. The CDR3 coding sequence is TGCGCCAGCAGCTTGGGACAGCAAAAAGAGACCCAGTACTTC.

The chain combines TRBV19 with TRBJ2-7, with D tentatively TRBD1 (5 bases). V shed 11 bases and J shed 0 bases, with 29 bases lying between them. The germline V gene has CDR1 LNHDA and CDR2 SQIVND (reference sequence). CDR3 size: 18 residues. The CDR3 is CAGHRAPRHPWTSYEQYF. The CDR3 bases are TGTGCCGGACACCGGGCCCCGAGGCACCCTTGGACCTCCTACGAGCAGTACTTC. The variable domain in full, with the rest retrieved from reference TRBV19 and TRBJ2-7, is DGGITQSPKYLFRKEGQNVTLSCEQNLNHDAMYWYRQDPGQGLRLIYYSQIVNDFQKGDIAEGYSVSREKKESFPLTVTSAQKNPTAFYLCAGHRAPRHPWTSYEQYFGPGTRLTVT.

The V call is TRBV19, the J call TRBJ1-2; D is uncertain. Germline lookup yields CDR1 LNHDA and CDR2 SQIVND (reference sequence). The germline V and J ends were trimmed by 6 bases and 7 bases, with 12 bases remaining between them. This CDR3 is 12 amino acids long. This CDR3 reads CASRMGGSGYTF. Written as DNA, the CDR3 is TGTGCCAGTAGGATGGGAGGGTCTGGCTACACCTTC.

In DNA form, the CDR3 reads TGCAGCGTTGTATTGAGGGGCAGCGGGGGGGCCGAAGAGACCCAGTACTTC. The encoded protein is CSVVLRGSGGAEETQYF. The chain couples TRBV29-1 to TRBJ2-5; 10 bases are shared with TRBD2. CDR1 SQVTM and CDR2 ANQGSEA come from the germline V gene. The CDR3 is 17 residues long. Trimming at V came to 4 bases and at J to 3 bases, leaving 14 bases not matched to a gene.

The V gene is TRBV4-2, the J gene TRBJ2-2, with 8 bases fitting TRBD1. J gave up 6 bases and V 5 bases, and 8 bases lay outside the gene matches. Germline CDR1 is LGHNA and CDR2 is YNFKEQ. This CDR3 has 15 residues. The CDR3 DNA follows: TGTGCCAGCAGCTCGGACAGGGCTGGTCCCGGGGAGCTGTTTTTT. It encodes CASSSDRAGPGELFF.

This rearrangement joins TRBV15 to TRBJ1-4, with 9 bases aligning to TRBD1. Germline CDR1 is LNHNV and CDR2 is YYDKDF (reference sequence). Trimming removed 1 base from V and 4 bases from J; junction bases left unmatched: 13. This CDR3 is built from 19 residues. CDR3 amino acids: CATSRGPLPRDRVNEKLFF. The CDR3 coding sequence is TGTGCCACCAGCAGAGGACCCTTACCGCGGGACAGGGTTAATGAAAAACTGTTTTTT.

In DNA form, the CDR3 reads TGTGCCAGCAGCACGGGGCGGGACCCTTCACCCCTCCACTTT. Translating it yields CASSTGRDPSPLHF. This chain connects TRBV21-1 to TRBJ1-6. TRBV21-1 is a known pseudogene. The CDR3 consists of 14 residues.

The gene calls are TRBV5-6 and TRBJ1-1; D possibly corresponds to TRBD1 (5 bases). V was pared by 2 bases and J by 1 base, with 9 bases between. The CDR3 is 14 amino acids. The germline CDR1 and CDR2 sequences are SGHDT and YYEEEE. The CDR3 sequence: CASSFWGGNTEAFF. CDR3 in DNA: TGTGCCAGCAGCTTCTGGGGGGGGAACACTGAAGCTTTCTTT.

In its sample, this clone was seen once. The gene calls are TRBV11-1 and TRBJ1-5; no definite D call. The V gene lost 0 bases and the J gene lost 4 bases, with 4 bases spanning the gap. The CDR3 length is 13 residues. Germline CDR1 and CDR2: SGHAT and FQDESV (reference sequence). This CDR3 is CASSLARNQPQHF. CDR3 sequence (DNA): TGTGCCAGCAGCTTAGCGCGAAATCAGCCCCAGCATTTT.

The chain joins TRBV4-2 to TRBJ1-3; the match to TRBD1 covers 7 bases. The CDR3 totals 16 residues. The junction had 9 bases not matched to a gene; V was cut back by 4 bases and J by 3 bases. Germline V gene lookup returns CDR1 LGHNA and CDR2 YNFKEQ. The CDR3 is CASSLSLQGGGNTIYF. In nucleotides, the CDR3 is TGTGCCAGCAGCCTCTCCCTGCAGGGGGGTGGAAACACCATATATTTT.

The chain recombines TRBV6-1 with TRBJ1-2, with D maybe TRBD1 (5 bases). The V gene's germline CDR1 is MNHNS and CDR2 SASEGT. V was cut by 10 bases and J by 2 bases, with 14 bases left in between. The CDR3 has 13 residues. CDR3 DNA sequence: TGTGCCACCAGCCTCGGACAAAACTATGGCTACACCTTC. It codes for CATSLGQNYGYTF.

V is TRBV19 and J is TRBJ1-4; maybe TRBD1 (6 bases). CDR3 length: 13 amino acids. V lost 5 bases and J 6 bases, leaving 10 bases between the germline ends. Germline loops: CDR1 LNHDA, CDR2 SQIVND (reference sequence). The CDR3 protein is CASSVRGYEKLFF. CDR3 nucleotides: TGTGCCAGTAGTGTTAGGGGGTATGAAAAACTGTTTTTT.

CDR3 loop: CASSQEWRGNQPQHF. The CDR3 DNA reads TGCGCCAGCAGCCAAGAGTGGCGAGGGAATCAGCCCCAGCATTTT. V gene TRBV4-3 combines with J gene TRBJ1-5; no definite D call. CDR3 size: 15 residues. Germline V gene lookup returns CDR1 LGHNA and CDR2 YSLEER. V dropped 0 bases and J dropped 4 bases, with 10 bases sitting between them.

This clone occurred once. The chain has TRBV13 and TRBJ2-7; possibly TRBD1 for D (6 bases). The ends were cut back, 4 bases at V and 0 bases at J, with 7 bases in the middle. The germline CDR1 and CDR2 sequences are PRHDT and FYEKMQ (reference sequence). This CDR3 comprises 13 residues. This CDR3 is CASSSGHSYEQYF. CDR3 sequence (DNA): TGTGCCAGCAGCTCGGGACACTCCTACGAGCAGTACTTC.

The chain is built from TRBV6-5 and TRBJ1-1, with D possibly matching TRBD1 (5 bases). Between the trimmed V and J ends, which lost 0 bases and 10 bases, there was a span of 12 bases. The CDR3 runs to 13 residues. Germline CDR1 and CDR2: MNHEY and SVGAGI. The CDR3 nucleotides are TGTGCCAGCAGTTACTCCATGCTGGGGGGAGCTTTCTTT. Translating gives CASSYSMLGGAFF.

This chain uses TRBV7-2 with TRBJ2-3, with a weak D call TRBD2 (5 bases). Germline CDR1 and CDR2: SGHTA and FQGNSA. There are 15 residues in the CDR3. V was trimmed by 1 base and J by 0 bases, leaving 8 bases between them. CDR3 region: CASSLGTPSTDTQYF. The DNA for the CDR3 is TGTGCCAGCAGCTTAGGGACTCCTAGCACAGATACGCAGTATTTT.

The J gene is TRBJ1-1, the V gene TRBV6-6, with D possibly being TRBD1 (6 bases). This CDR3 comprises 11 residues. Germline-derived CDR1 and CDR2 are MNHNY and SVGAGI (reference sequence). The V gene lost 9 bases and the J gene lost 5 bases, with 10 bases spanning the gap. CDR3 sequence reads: CASLGGTEAFF. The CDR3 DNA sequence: TGTGCCAGTCTAGGGGGAACTGAAGCTTTCTTT.

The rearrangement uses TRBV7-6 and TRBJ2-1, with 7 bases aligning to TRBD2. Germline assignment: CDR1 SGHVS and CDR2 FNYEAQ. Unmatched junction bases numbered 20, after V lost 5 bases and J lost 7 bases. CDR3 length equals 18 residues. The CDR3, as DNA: TGTGCCAGCAGCCGATCCAACGGCGGGGGTCCCTCCTGGAATGAGCAGTTCTTC. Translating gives CASSRSNGGGPSWNEQFF.

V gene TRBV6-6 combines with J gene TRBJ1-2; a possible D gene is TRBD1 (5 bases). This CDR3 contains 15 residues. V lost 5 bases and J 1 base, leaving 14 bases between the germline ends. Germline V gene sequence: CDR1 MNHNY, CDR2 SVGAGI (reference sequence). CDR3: CASSVQQGYNYGYTF. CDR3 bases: TGTGCCAGCAGTGTGCAGCAGGGCTATAACTATGGCTACACCTTC.